The clone carrying this T cell receptor beta chain was picked up many times. Its antigen remains unknown. The data are from a study of early T cells in non-severe SARS-CoV-2 infection. Notes on the study in general: VDJdb-based annotation leaned toward anti-spike CD8 responses and missed private and CD4 specificities.

The TCR library protocol was used to attach unique molecular identifiers. These identifiers were attached to individual cDNA molecules. TCRdb re-called the 5' RACE reads through MiXCR, storing one row per CDR3 protein. The sample consists of about 25,000 distinct CDR3 sequences, 5.5% to 7% of them appearing once. V gave up 3 bases and J gave up 9 bases, with 16 bases separating them. Germline V gene lookup returns CDR1 KGHDR and CDR2 SFDVKD. This CDR3 is built from 14 residues. The chain is built from TRBV24-1 and TRBJ2-5; D possibly uses TRBD1 or TRBD2 (5 bases each). The sample taken for sequencing was whole blood. The TCR comes from an adult who was a healthcare worker with PCR-confirmed SARS-CoV-2 infection or an uninfected control (not recorded which). The CDR3 reads CATSDPGAGQSQYF. The CDR3 bases are TGTGCCACCAGTGATCCCGGGGCTGGCCAGTCCCAGTACTTC.